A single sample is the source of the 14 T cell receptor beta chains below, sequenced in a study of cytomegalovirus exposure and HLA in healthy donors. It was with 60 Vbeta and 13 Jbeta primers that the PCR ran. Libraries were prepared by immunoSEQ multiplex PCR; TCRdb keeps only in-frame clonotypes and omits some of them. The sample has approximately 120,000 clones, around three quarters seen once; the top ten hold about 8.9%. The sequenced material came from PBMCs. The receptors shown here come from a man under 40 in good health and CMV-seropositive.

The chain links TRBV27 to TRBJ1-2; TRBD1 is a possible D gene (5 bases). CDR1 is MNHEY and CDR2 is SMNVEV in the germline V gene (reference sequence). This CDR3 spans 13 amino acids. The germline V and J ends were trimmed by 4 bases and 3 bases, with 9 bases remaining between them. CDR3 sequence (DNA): TGTGCCAGCAGTTCGGACACCCACTATGGCTACACCTTC. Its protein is CASSSDTHYGYTF.

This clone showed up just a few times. DNA of the CDR3: TGTGCCAGCAACAGCGCAGGGGGCGACACCGGGGAGCTGTTTTTT. This sequence encodes CASNSAGGDTGELFF. The rearrangement uses TRBV6-1 and TRBJ2-2; 8 nucleotides agree with TRBD1. The CDR3 is 15 amino acids. The ends lost 7 bases at V and 3 bases at J; junction bases unmatched: 7. Looked up from germline, CDR1 is MNHNS and CDR2 is SASEGT.

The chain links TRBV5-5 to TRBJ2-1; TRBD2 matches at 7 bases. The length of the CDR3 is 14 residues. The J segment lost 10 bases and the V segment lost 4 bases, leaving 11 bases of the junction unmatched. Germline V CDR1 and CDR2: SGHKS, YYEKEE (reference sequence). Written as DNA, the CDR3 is TGTGCCAGCAGCCCCCTCGCGGGGGACTTGGAGCAGTTCTTC. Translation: CASSPLAGDLEQFF. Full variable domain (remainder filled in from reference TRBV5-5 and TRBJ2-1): DAGVTQSPTHLIKTRGQQVTLRCSPISGHKSVSWYQQVLGQGPQFIFQYYEKEERGRGNFPDRFSARQFPNYSSELNVNALLLGDSALYLCASSPLAGDLEQFFGPGTRLTVL.

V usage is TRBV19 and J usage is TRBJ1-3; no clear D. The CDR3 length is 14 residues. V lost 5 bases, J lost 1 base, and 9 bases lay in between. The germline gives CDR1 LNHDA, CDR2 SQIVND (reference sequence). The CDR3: CASSPAGSGNTIYF. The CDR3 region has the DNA TGTGCCAGTAGTCCCGCCGGGTCTGGAAACACCATATATTTT.

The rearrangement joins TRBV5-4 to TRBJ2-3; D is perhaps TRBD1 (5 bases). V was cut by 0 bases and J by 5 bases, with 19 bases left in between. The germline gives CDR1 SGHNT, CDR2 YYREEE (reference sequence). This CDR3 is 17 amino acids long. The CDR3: CASSLGGGWGLEDTQYF. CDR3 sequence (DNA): TGTGCCAGCAGCTTGGGTGGCGGCTGGGGCCTGGAAGATACGCAGTATTTT.

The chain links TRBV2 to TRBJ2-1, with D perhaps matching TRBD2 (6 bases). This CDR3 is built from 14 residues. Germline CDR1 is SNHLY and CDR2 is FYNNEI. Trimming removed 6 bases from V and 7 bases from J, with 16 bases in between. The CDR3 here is CASRRSGLQNEQFF. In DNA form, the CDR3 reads TGTGCCAGCAGACGAAGCGGGCTACAGAATGAGCAGTTCTTC. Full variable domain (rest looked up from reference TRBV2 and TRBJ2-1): EPEVTQTPSHQVTQMGQEVILRCVPISNHLYFYWYRQILGQKVEFLVSFYNNEISEKSEIFDDQFSVERPDGSNFTLKIRSTKLEDSAMYFCASRRSGLQNEQFFGPGTRLTVL.

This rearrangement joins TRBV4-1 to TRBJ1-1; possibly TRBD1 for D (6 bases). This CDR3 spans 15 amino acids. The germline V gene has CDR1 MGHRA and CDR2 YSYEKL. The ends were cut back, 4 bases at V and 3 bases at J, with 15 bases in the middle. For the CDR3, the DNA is TGCGCCAGCAGCCGAAACAGGGAAAGGGACACTGAAGCTTTCTTT. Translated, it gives CASSRNRERDTEAFF.

The CDR3 here is CASSRSDEQFF. The CDR3 bases are TGCGCCAGCAGCCGGAGCGATGAGCAGTTCTTC. The rearrangement links TRBV4-1 to TRBJ2-1; D call uncertain. V was cut by 4 bases and J by 8 bases, with 6 bases left in between. This CDR3 has 11 residues. Germline V gene data show CDR1 as MGHRA and CDR2 as YSYEKL.

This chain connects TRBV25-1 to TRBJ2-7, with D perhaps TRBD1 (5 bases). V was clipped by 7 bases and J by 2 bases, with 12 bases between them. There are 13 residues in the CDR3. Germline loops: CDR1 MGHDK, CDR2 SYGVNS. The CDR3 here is CASTRGHTYEQYF. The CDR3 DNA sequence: TGTGCCAGCACCCGAGGACATACCTACGAGCAGTACTTC.

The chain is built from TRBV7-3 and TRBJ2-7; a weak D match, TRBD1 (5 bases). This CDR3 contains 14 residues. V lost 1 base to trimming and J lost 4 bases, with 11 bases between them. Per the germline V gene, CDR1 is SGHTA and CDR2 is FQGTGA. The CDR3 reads CASSLKAGPYEQYF. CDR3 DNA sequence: TGTGCCAGCAGCTTAAAGGCAGGGCCGTACGAGCAGTACTTC.

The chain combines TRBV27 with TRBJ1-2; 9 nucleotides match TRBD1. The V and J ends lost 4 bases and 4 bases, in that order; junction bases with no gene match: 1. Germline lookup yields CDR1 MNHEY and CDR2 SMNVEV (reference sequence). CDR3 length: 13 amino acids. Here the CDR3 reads CASSSTGGYGYTF. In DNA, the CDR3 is TGTGCCAGCAGTTCGACAGGGGGCTATGGCTACACCTTC.

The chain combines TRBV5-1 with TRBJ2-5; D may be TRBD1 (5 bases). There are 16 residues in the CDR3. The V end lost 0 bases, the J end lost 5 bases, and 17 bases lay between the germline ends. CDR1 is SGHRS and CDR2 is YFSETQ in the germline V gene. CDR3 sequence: CASSLVGAFNSETQYF. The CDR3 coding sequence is TGCGCCAGCAGCTTGGTAGGGGCCTTCAATTCGGAGACCCAGTACTTC.

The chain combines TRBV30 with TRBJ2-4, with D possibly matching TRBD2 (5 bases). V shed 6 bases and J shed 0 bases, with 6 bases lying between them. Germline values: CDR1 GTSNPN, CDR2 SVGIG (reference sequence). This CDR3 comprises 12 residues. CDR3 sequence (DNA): TGTGCCTGCGGACTAGCCAAAAACATTCAGTACTTC. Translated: CACGLAKNIQYF.

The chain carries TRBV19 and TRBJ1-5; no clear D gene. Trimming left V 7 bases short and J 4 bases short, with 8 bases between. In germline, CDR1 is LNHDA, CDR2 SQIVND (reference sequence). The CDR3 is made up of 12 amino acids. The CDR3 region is CASTGANQPQHF. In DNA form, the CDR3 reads TGTGCCAGTACGGGAGCGAATCAGCCCCAGCATTTT.